Described below is a single T cell receptor (beta chain) sequence and its context. The antigen is undetermined. Data came from immunoSEQ multiplex PCR; TCRdb stores just in-frame clones and leaves some out. Of some 110,000 clones listed, approximately 83% are singletons. The CDR3 covers 15 residues. The trim removed 5 bases at V and 3 bases at J, leaving 6 bases unmatched. Germline V gene data show CDR1 as SGHTA and CDR2 as FQGNSA. The record originates from a study of T cell responses to AZD1222 COVID-19 vaccine. Overall study results and limits: Spike-specific TCRs gained breadth and depth after people received two AZD1222 doses.

This TCR was recovered from an adult in good health. Material: peripheral blood, obtained on day 0 of MenACWY control vaccination. The chain couples TRBV7-2 to TRBJ2-7, with 11 bases matching TRBD1. The CDR3 DNA reads TGTGCCAGCAGCCGTTATGGGACAGGGGGCTACGAGCAGTACTTC. Translated: CASSRYGTGGYEQYF. Full variable domain (outside the CDR3, taken from reference TRBV7-2 and TRBJ2-7): GAGVSQSPSNKVTEKGKDVELRCDPISGHTALYWYRQSLGQGLEFLIYFQGNSAPDKSGLPSDRFSAERTGGSVSTLTIQRTQQEDSAVYLCASSRYGTGGYEQYFGPGTRLTVT.